Each of the 24 T cell receptor beta chains below was sequenced from the same sample in a study of cytomegalovirus exposure and HLA in healthy donors. Primers for the PCR totalled 60 Vbeta and 13 Jbeta. The assay was immunoSEQ multiplex PCR, and TCRdb's table has in-frame clones only and misses some. The sample has about 79,000 clones, 60% to 80% seen once; the top ten hold 8% to 10%. Material for sequencing was PBMCs. Source of these receptors: a man between 60 and 70 years old in good health and CMV-seronegative.

This chain joins TRBV2 and TRBJ2-7; the D is unclear. The V gene lost 5 bases and the J gene lost 1 base, with 6 bases spanning the gap. Germline CDR1 reads SNHLY; CDR2 reads FYNNEI. This CDR3 is built from 12 residues. CDR3 loop: CASSRLSYEQYF. In nucleotides, the CDR3 is TGTGCCAGCAGTCGACTTTCCTACGAGCAGTACTTC.

V usage is TRBV7-6 and J usage is TRBJ1-2, with TRBD1 matching 7 bases. V lost 5 bases to trimming and J lost 2 bases; unmatched junction nucleotides: 11. The CDR3 is 16 residues long. In germline, CDR1 is SGHVS, CDR2 FNYEAQ. CDR3 in DNA: TGTGCCAGCAGCCGCTTACCGACAGGGACGAACTATGGCTACACCTTC. This encodes CASSRLPTGTNYGYTF.

CDR3 region: CSAGTGTGNTIYF. The DNA of the CDR3 is TGCAGCGCCGGGACAGGGACTGGAAACACCATATATTTT. This sequence joins TRBV29-1 and TRBJ1-3, with 9 bases fitting TRBD1. V shed 7 bases, J shed 2 bases, and the junction held 3 bases outside the gene matches. The CDR3 length is 13 residues. Germline V gene sequence: CDR1 SQVTM, CDR2 ANQGSEA.

About this clone: This same CDR3 is encoded by further DNA sequences in the sample. This CDR3 is CASSPGQGGYEQYF. The CDR3 nucleotides are TGTGCCAGCAGTCCGGGACAGGGTGGCTACGAGCAGTACTTC. The rearrangement links TRBV6-5 to TRBJ2-7; 9 positions agree with TRBD1. V lost 5 bases and J lost 3; bases outside the gene matches: 5. The germline CDR1 and CDR2 sequences are MNHEY and SVGAGI. CDR3 length: 14 amino acids.

Points on this clone: Sequence at one end of the junction differs from germline and may be a read error. The genes are TRBV2 and TRBJ2-5; possible D gene TRBD1, 6 bases. This CDR3 has 14 amino acids. Germline V gene data show CDR1 as SNHLY and CDR2 as FYNNEI. CDR3 loop: CASSEGPRDTLSHF. The CDR3 DNA follows: TGTGCCAGCAGTGAAGGTCCCCGGGACACCCTTTCGCACTTC. Using reference TRBV2 and TRBJ2-5 for the parts outside the CDR3, the full variable domain is EPEVTQTPSHQVTQMGQEVILRCVPISNHLYFYWYRQILGQKVEFLVSFYNNEISEKSEIFDDQFSVERPDGSNFTLKIRSTKLEDSAMYFCASSEGPRDTLSHFGPGTRLLVL.

This sequence joins TRBV7-9 and TRBJ1-5, with D possibly being TRBD1 (5 bases). This CDR3 spans 12 amino acids. Germline CDR1 and CDR2: SEHNR and FQNEAQ (reference sequence). Trimming pared 5 bases from V and 6 bases from J, leaving 8 bases between. CDR3 nucleotide sequence: TGTGCCAGCAGCCGGACACTTCAGCCCCAGCATTTT. This codes for CASSRTLQPQHF.

The rearrangement uses TRBV7-2 and TRBJ1-6, with D unresolved. This CDR3 spans 14 amino acids. Per the germline V gene, CDR1 is SGHTA and CDR2 is FQGNSA. Trimming left V 4 bases short and J 10 bases short, with 14 bases between. CDR3 in amino acids: CASSSDFRNSPLHF. The CDR3 region has the DNA TGTGCCAGCAGCTCGGACTTTCGGAACTCACCCCTCCACTTT.

The J gene is TRBJ1-1, the V gene TRBV7-8, with 7 bases fitting TRBD1. V lost 0 bases, J lost 11 bases, and 15 bases stayed unmatched. The CDR3 is 16 amino acids. Germline CDR1 SGHVS, CDR2 FQNEAQ. The CDR3 DNA is TGTGCCAGCAGCTTAGCGAATAGGGACAGTGCGGGTAGGGCTTTCTTT. Translated, it gives CASSLANRDSAGRAFF. Together with reference TRBV7-8 and TRBJ1-1, the CDR3 gives the full variable domain: GAGVSQSPRYKVAKRGQDVALRCDPISGHVSLFWYQQALGQGPEFLTYFQNEAQLDKSGLPSDRFFAERPEGSVSTLKIQRTQQEDSAVYLCASSLANRDSAGRAFFGQGTRLTVV.

Notes on this clone: The junction differs from germline at one of its ends, possibly a read error. This chain uses TRBV7-9 with TRBJ2-7, with 9 bases aligning to TRBD1. The CDR3 runs 16 residues. CDR1 SEHNR and CDR2 FQNEAQ come from the germline V gene (reference sequence). CDR3 bases: TGTTCCAGCAGCTACAACCCGGGACAGGGTCCCTACGAGCAGTACTTC. The encoded protein is CSSSYNPGQGPYEQYF. Drawing the rest from reference TRBV7-9 and TRBJ2-7, the complete variable domain is DTGVSQNPRHKITKRGQNVTFRCDPISEHNRLYWYRQTLGQGPEFLTYFQNEAQLEKSRLLSDRFSAERPKGSFSTLEIQRTEQGDSAMYLCSSSYNPGQGPYEQYFGPGTRLTVT.

The chain joins TRBV10-1 to TRBJ2-7, with TRBD1 matching over 9 bases. This CDR3 is built from 17 residues. CDR1 WNHNN and CDR2 SYGVQD come from the germline V gene (reference sequence). The ends lost 6 bases at V and 4 bases at J; junction bases unmatched: 16. As DNA, the CDR3 is TGCGCCAGCAGGCTCCCGGGACAGGGAAAACTTCAATACGAGCAGTACTTC. Protein sequence: CASRLPGQGKLQYEQYF.

The gene calls are TRBV11-3 and TRBJ2-7; 9 bases are a match to TRBD2. Germline assignment: CDR1 SGHNT and CDR2 YENEEA. V shed 3 bases and J 2 bases; nucleotides not matched to a gene: 20. CDR3 size: 20 residues. The CDR3: CASSFLGREGPPHEPYEQYF. The CDR3 nucleotides read TGTGCCAGCAGCTTTTTGGGGCGGGAGGGCCCCCCCCATGAGCCCTACGAGCAGTACTTC.

The chain employs TRBV30 and TRBJ2-7, with 14 bases aligning to TRBD2. The CDR3 length is 16 residues. The V gene's germline CDR1 is GTSNPN and CDR2 SVGIG (reference sequence). The V and J ends lost 6 bases and 7 bases, in that order; junction bases with no gene match: 14. The CDR3 loop is CACSRLAGGPTGEQYF. In nucleotides, the CDR3 is TGTGCCTGTTCTAGACTAGCGGGGGGGCCAACTGGGGAGCAGTACTTC.

This clone is a singleton in its sample. This chain connects TRBV6-5 to TRBJ1-3; no clear D. The CDR3 sequence is 14 residues long. From germline, CDR1 is MNHEY and CDR2 SVGAGI. V lost 5 bases, J lost 0 bases, and 8 bases lay in between. This CDR3 is CASSRRSSGNTIYF. The CDR3 DNA is TGTGCCAGCAGTCGTCGTAGCTCTGGAAACACCATATATTTT.

V and J are TRBV14 and TRBJ2-3, with 9 bases lining up with TRBD2. J gave up 6 bases and V 0 bases, and 7 bases lay outside the gene matches. The CDR3 spans 16 residues. Germline values: CDR1 SGHDN, CDR2 FVKESK. In DNA form, the CDR3 reads TGTGCCAGCAGCCAAGACTTAGCGGGGGCCGGGGATACGCAGTATTTT. This translates into CASSQDLAGAGDTQYF.

The chain carries TRBV19 and TRBJ2-5, with 8 bases lining up with TRBD2. The CDR3 contains 16 residues. The trim removed 2 bases at V and 2 bases at J, leaving 7 bases unmatched. Per the germline V gene, CDR1 is LNHDA and CDR2 is SQIVND (reference sequence). The DNA for the CDR3 is TGTGCCAGTAGTATACCCTCCAGCGGGAGACAAGAGACCCAGTACTTC. This translates into CASSIPSSGRQETQYF.

This chain links TRBV7-6 with TRBJ2-3; D not certain. CDR1 SGHVS and CDR2 FNYEAQ come from the germline V gene. Trimming took off 4 bases at V and 6 bases at J, with 5 bases between the two ends. This CDR3 spans 11 amino acids. The CDR3 DNA follows: TGTGCCAGCAGCTCTCGGGATACGCAGTATTTT. This sequence encodes CASSSRDTQYF.

This chain uses TRBV28 with TRBJ2-1, with 9 bases matching TRBD1. The CDR3 spans 16 residues. The V and J ends lost 2 bases and 4 bases, in that order; junction bases with no gene match: 6. Germline CDR1 reads MDHEN; CDR2 reads SYDVKM. The CDR3 reads CASSLPGTGSYNEQFF. CDR3 DNA: TGTGCCAGCAGTTTACCCGGGACAGGGAGTTACAATGAGCAGTTCTTC.

This chain connects TRBV15 to TRBJ2-5, with TRBD2 matching over 15 bases. Germline CDR1 and CDR2: LNHNV and YYDKDF (reference sequence). The J segment lost 4 bases and the V segment lost 0 bases, leaving 6 bases of the junction unmatched. This CDR3 has 18 amino acids. The DNA of the CDR3 is TGTGCCACCAGCAGAGAGCAGGGGACTAGCGGGGGGATAGAGACCCAGTACTTC. Its protein product is CATSREQGTSGGIETQYF.

This clone occurred once. J is TRBJ2-3 and V is TRBV30, with TRBD2 matching 10 bases. V lost 4 bases and J lost 2; bases outside the gene matches: 9. Germline V gene lookup returns CDR1 GTSNPN and CDR2 SVGIG (reference sequence). The CDR3 loop spans 16 amino acids. DNA for the CDR3: TGTGCCTGGACCGAGCGGGGGGGCCGCATCACAGATACGCAGTATTTT. Encoded protein: CAWTERGGRITDTQYF.

This CDR3 reads CASSLTGTSGRSTDTQYF. The DNA for the CDR3 is TGCGCCAGCAGCTTGACCGGGACTAGCGGGAGGAGCACAGATACGCAGTATTTT. This chain links TRBV5-1 with TRBJ2-3; 15 bases agree with TRBD2. Trimming cost V 1 base and J 0 bases; bases outside gene matches: 3. CDR1 is SGHRS and CDR2 is YFSETQ in the germline V gene. The CDR3 is made up of 18 amino acids.

V is TRBV7-9 and J is TRBJ1-1; D not certain. Per the germline V gene, CDR1 is SEHNR and CDR2 is FQNEAQ (reference sequence). CDR3 size: 14 residues. The V end was cut by 4 bases, the J end by 0 bases, with 9 bases between. Written as DNA, the CDR3 is TGTGCCAGCAGCTCGGCGGAACTGAACACTGAAGCTTTCTTT. Encoded protein: CASSSAELNTEAFF.

With regard to this clone: Other DNA variants within this sample encode the same CDR3. V gene TRBV30 combines with J gene TRBJ1-5; D call uncertain. This CDR3 is built from 12 residues. Germline values: CDR1 GTSNPN, CDR2 SVGIG (reference sequence). V lost 3 bases and J 4 bases, leaving 7 bases between the germline ends. CDR3 bases: TGTGCCTGGAGGGCCCCAAATCAGCCCCAGCATTTT. Its translation: CAWRAPNQPQHF.

The genes are TRBV7-6 and TRBJ2-5; perhaps TRBD2 as D (5 bases). Germline V lookup: CDR1 SGHVS, CDR2 FNYEAQ. The CDR3 contains 14 residues. V lost 0 bases and J lost 5, with 10 bases in between. DNA of the CDR3: TGTGCCAGCAGCTTAGCGCACAGAGGGGAGACCCAGTACTTC. This translates into CASSLAHRGETQYF.

V usage is TRBV11-2 and J usage is TRBJ1-1; D gene unclear. Trimming removed 2 bases from V and 1 base from J, with 5 bases in between. Looked up from germline, CDR1 is SGHAT and CDR2 is FQNNGV. The CDR3 totals 13 residues. CDR3 in amino acids: CASSLQANTEAFF. CDR3 nucleotides: TGTGCCAGCAGCTTACAGGCGAACACTGAAGCTTTCTTT.